This TCR beta chain was sequenced during a study of T-cell reconstitution after alpha-beta-depleted transplantation in children. V was pared by 2 bases and J by 7 bases, with 18 bases between. The CDR3 length is 16 residues. Germline V gene data show CDR1 as SGHNT and CDR2 as YYREEE (reference sequence). Library preparation (for TCRbeta) was performed with unique molecular identifiers. TCRdb called the PCR reads again in MiXCR, with one record for every CDR3 protein. The data contain a few hundred thousand distinct CDR3 sequences, under 30% of them singletons. This TCR was sampled from a girl aged 2 to 10 with Fanconi anemia, due to receive a stem cell transplant. The source was PBMCs, collected before TCRalphabeta/CD19-depleted stem cell transplant. The chain combines TRBV5-4 with TRBJ2-2; a weak D match, TRBD1 (6 bases). The CDR3 region is CASSLALGALGGELFF. The CDR3 DNA reads TGTGCCAGCAGCTTAGCATTGGGGGCGCTTGGCGGGGAGCTGTTTTTT. The full variable domain, rest sourced from reference TRBV5-4 and TRBJ2-2, is ETGVTQSPTHLIKTRGQQVTLRCSSQSGHNTVSWYQQALGQGPQFIFQYYREEENGRGNFPPRFSGLQFPNYSSELNVNALELDDSALYLCASSLALGALGGELFFGEGSRLTVL.